A single sample is the source of the 30 T cell receptor beta chains below, sequenced in a study of vaccination and CD4 T cells after COVID-19. An Oncomine TCR Beta short-read assay was used to sequence the DNA from cultured CD4+ T cells. TCRdb re-called the PCR reads with MiXCR, one entry per CDR3 protein. The sample has 7,500 to 10,000 distinct CDR3 sequences, over 30% seen once. These receptors' antigens are unknown. The treatment here: approximately nine-day PBMC culture with coronavirus spike peptide pools or control peptides (ViraFEST assay). The specimen sequenced was CD4+ T cells from blood, cultured in vitro. These receptors were collected from a human donor who had recovered from COVID-19.

This chain joins TRBV6-1 and TRBJ2-5, with D possibly called TRBD1 or TRBD2 (5 bases each). This CDR3 has 13 amino acids. V was trimmed by 9 bases and J by 3 bases, leaving 14 bases between them. Germline assignment: CDR1 MNHNS and CDR2 SASEGT. The DNA of the CDR3 is TGTGCCAGTAGTCCGGGACCAAAAGAGACCCAGTACTTC. Its translation is CASSPGPKETQYF.

This clonotype was observed a few times. The chain has TRBV2 and TRBJ2-7, with D possibly matching TRBD2 (5 bases). The V end was cut by 6 bases, the J end by 3 bases, with 12 bases between. CDR1 is SNHLY and CDR2 is FYNNEI in the germline V gene. The CDR3 loop spans 13 amino acids. CDR3 bases: TGTGCCAGCAGCGGGGTCCTGGGCTACGAGCAGTACTTC. Translating gives CASSGVLGYEQYF.

The V call is TRBV14, the J call TRBJ1-2; 7 bases fit TRBD1. CDR1 is SGHDN, CDR2 FVKESK, per germline. V lost 3 bases and J lost 6; bases outside the gene matches: 10. The CDR3 runs to 15 residues. CDR3 DNA sequence: TGTGCCAGCAGCCAGGTTAAGGGGGCAAGGAATGGCTACACCTTC. Encoded protein: CASSQVKGARNGYTF. The full variable domain, completed using reference TRBV14 and TRBJ1-2, is EAGVTQFPSHSVIEKGQTVTLRCDPISGHDNLYWYRRVMGKEIKFLLHFVKESKQDESGMPNNRFLAERTGGTYSTLKVQPAELEDSGVYFCASSQVKGARNGYTFGSGTRLTVV.

The chain joins TRBV7-6 to TRBJ2-2, with 8 bases fitting TRBD2. Germline-derived CDR1 and CDR2 are SGHVS and FNYEAQ. The CDR3 spans 15 residues. The V and J ends lost 5 bases and 4 bases, in that order; junction bases with no gene match: 6. The CDR3 DNA is TGTGCCAGCAGCCCCGGGGGGGGCTCCACCGGGGAGCTGTTTTTT. Translating gives CASSPGGGSTGELFF. The full variable domain, its missing parts supplied by reference TRBV7-6 and TRBJ2-2, is GAGVSQSPRYKVTKRGQDVALRCDPISGHVSLYWYRQALGQGPEFLTYFNYEAQQDKSGLPNDRFSAERPEGSISTLTIQRTEQRDSAMYRCASSPGGGSTGELFFGEGSRLTVL.

This clonotype was detected only a few times. This chain joins TRBV7-9 and TRBJ1-2; no firm D call. This CDR3 has 15 residues. V lost 1 base and J lost 0, with 9 bases in between. Germline CDR1 reads SEHNR; CDR2 reads FQNEAQ (reference sequence). The DNA for the CDR3 is TGTGCCAGCAGCTTAGTCGTGGTTACTAACTATGGCTACACCTTC. Translation: CASSLVVVTNYGYTF. The whole variable domain, remainder taken from reference TRBV7-9 and TRBJ1-2, is DTGVSQNPRHKITKRGQNVTFRCDPISEHNRLYWYRQTLGQGPEFLTYFQNEAQLEKSRLLSDRFSAERPKGSFSTLEIQRTEQGDSAMYLCASSLVVVTNYGYTFGSGTRLTVV.

The chain combines TRBV30 with TRBJ2-7; D assignment may be TRBD1 or TRBD2 (5 bases each). Per germline, CDR1 GTSNPN and CDR2 SVGIG (reference sequence). The CDR3 is 14 residues long. Between the trimmed V and J ends, which lost 4 bases and 0 bases, there was a span of 13 bases. The chain's CDR3 is CAWNPGRASYEQYF. CDR3 nucleotides: TGTGCCTGGAACCCGGGACGGGCCTCCTACGAGCAGTACTTC.

This chain links TRBV5-1 with TRBJ1-2; D is undetermined. Trimming cost V 2 bases and J 5 bases, with 19 bases left between them. Germline V gene sequence: CDR1 SGHRS, CDR2 YFSETQ. There are 16 residues in the CDR3. CDR3 nucleotides: TGCGCCAGCAGCTTTGAGGGTGGCACGGTGTTTTATGGCTACACCTTC. Protein product: CASSFEGGTVFYGYTF.

This chain uses TRBV29-1 with TRBJ1-2, with 11 bases lining up with TRBD1. The CDR3 is 14 amino acids. CDR1 and CDR2 (germline): SQVTM, ANQGSEA. V shed 0 bases and J 8 bases; nucleotides not matched to a gene: 5. The CDR3, as DNA: TGCAGCGTTGAAGACTGGGGACAGGGGGAGGGCTACACCTTC. This gives the protein CSVEDWGQGEGYTF.

This CDR3 reads CAWSSPFYGYTF. The CDR3 DNA is TGTGCCTGGAGTAGTCCTTTCTATGGCTACACCTTC. The J gene is TRBJ1-2, the V gene TRBV30; no clear D gene. Deletions cut 2 bases from V and 4 bases from J, with 8 bases between. The CDR3 is made up of 12 amino acids. The V gene's germline CDR1 is GTSNPN and CDR2 SVGIG (reference sequence). The full variable domain, with the rest looked up from reference TRBV30 and TRBJ1-2, is SQTIHQWPATLVQPVGSPLSLECTVEGTSNPNLYWYRQAAGRGLQLLFYSVGIGQISSEVPQNLSASRPQDRQFILSSKKLLLSDSGFYLCAWSSPFYGYTFGSGTRLTVV.

This clonotype was picked up a small number of times. The chain couples TRBV5-1 to TRBJ2-1, with 7 bases lining up with TRBD1. After removal of 5 bases from V and 1 base from J, the junction contained 9 bases not matched to a gene. The CDR3 totals 16 residues. Germline V gene lookup returns CDR1 SGHRS and CDR2 YFSETQ. CDR3 DNA: TGCGCCAGCAGATCACCCGGGACAGATTCCTACAATGAGCAGTTCTTC. It encodes CASRSPGTDSYNEQFF.

This clonotype came up a few times. This sequence joins TRBV5-4 and TRBJ2-7; 8 bases align to TRBD1. The CDR3 consists of 15 residues. V was clipped by 3 bases and J by 4 bases; unmatched bases: 9. CDR1 is SGHNT and CDR2 is YYREEE in the germline V gene (reference sequence). The CDR3 sequence: CASSSSGQGVYEQYF. DNA for the CDR3: TGTGCCAGCAGCTCGAGTGGACAGGGAGTGTACGAGCAGTACTTC.

This clonotype ranks as medium-sized. The V and J genes are TRBV5-6 and TRBJ1-6; tentatively, D is TRBD1 (6 bases). Trimming left V 4 bases short and J 9 bases short, with 17 bases between. Germline CDR1 reads SGHDT; CDR2 reads YYEEEE. The CDR3 loop spans 15 amino acids. CDR3 sequence (DNA): TGTGCCAGCAGCCGAGCGGGAGGGGGAGTTTCACCCCTCCACTTT. This translates into CASSRAGGGVSPLHF.

The chain employs TRBV27 and TRBJ1-6; D possibly corresponds to TRBD1 (6 bases). Trimming shortened V by 3 bases and J by 14 bases, and 14 bases separated the two germline ends. The CDR3 extends over 13 amino acids. Germline CDR1 reads MNHEY; CDR2 reads SMNVEV (reference sequence). Written as DNA, the CDR3 is TGTGCCAGCAGTTTCCCGGGGGCGGGGGCCCTCCACTTT. This encodes CASSFPGAGALHF.

The chain joins TRBV15 to TRBJ2-5; 7 bases map to TRBD1. V lost 5 bases, J lost 5 bases, and 8 bases stayed unmatched. In germline, CDR1 is LNHNV, CDR2 YYDKDF (reference sequence). There are 14 residues in the CDR3. CDR3 amino acids: CATSGNRGVETQYF. The CDR3 DNA reads TGTGCCACCAGCGGAAACAGGGGTGTGGAGACCCAGTACTTC.

The gene calls are TRBV30 and TRBJ1-3, with D possibly TRBD1 on 5 matching bases. There are 15 residues in the CDR3. CDR1 and CDR2 from the germline V gene are GTSNPN and SVGIG (reference sequence). V was shortened by 1 base and J by 4 bases, with 14 bases between the two germline ends. CDR3 sequence reads: CAWSAGAPGGNTIYF. The DNA of the CDR3 is TGTGCCTGGAGTGCCGGGGCCCCGGGGGGAAACACCATATATTTT.

This clonotype was picked up a small number of times. The genes are TRBV19 and TRBJ1-3, with 7 bases that match TRBD1. Germline V gene sequence: CDR1 LNHDA, CDR2 SQIVND (reference sequence). The length of the CDR3 is 18 residues. J lost 0 bases, V lost 6 bases, and 14 bases had no gene match. In DNA, the CDR3 is TGTGCCAGTAGAAGTTGGCAGGGGGTAAACCCCTCTGGAAACACCATATATTTT. Its protein product is CASRSWQGVNPSGNTIYF.

The CDR3 nucleotides read TGTGCCAGCAGTTCCGGGACGGTTATCAGCTCTGGGGCCAACGTCCTGACTTTC. This translates into CASSSGTVISSGANVLTF. J is TRBJ2-6 and V is TRBV6-5; possibly TRBD1 or TRBD2 for D (5 bases each). The V end lost 4 bases, the J end lost 0 bases, and 16 bases lay between the germline ends. The CDR3 is made up of 18 amino acids. Germline loops: CDR1 MNHEY, CDR2 SVGAGI.

There are a few counts of this clonotype. The rearrangement uses TRBV4-3 and TRBJ1-2; 7 nucleotides line up with TRBD1. The junction had 4 bases not matched to a gene; V was cut back by 0 bases and J by 3 bases. The CDR3 spans 15 residues. Germline lookup yields CDR1 LGHNA and CDR2 YSLEER. CDR3 residues: CASSQDDRVDYGYTF. CDR3 bases: TGCGCCAGCAGCCAAGACGACAGGGTAGACTATGGCTACACCTTC.

Only a few counts were recorded for this clonotype. The V and J genes are TRBV7-2 and TRBJ2-1, with 10 bases fitting TRBD2. Looked up from germline, CDR1 is SGHTA and CDR2 is FQGNSA. Trimming removed 2 bases from V and 3 bases from J; junction bases left unmatched: 4. The length of the CDR3 is 16 residues. CDR3 in amino acids: CASSLFPSGGYNEQFF. Written as DNA, the CDR3 is TGTGCCAGCAGCTTATTCCCTAGCGGGGGCTACAATGAGCAGTTCTTC.

The CDR3 DNA follows: TGTGCCAGCAGCTCTTGGACTTTAAACGGGCAGACCCAGTACTTC. Protein: CASSSWTLNGQTQYF. The V gene is TRBV7-8, the J gene TRBJ2-5; maybe TRBD2 (5 bases). From germline, CDR1 is SGHVS and CDR2 FQNEAQ. The CDR3 has 15 amino acids. V dropped 4 bases and J dropped 6 bases, with 18 bases sitting between them.

Only a few counts were recorded for this clonotype. The CDR3 nucleotides are TGTGCCAGCAGTATTCCGGGACAGGGTATAGGGCAGCCCCAGCATTTT. It specifies CASSIPGQGIGQPQHF. The gene calls are TRBV6-2 or TRBV6-3 and TRBJ1-5; 9 bases align to TRBD1. CDR3 size: 16 residues. The germline CDR1 and CDR2 sequences are MNHEY and SVGEGT. Germline trimming cut 5 bases from V and 7 bases from J; bases unmatched to any gene: 12.

The chain uses TRBV20-1 and TRBJ1-4; D is perhaps TRBD1 (5 bases). The CDR3 length is 15 residues. V shed 0 bases and J shed 5 bases, with 13 bases lying between them. Germline CDR1 and CDR2: DFQATT and SNEGSKA (reference sequence). The CDR3 region has the DNA TGCAGTGCTAGAGAAACCGGGGCACGCAATGAAAAACTGTTTTTT. This sequence encodes CSARETGARNEKLFF.

This clonotype came up a few times. The rearrangement joins TRBV6-1 to TRBJ1-5; 10 bases agree with TRBD1. The CDR3 runs to 16 residues. Looked up from germline, CDR1 is MNHNS and CDR2 is SASEGT. J was trimmed by 4 bases and V by 7 bases; bases with no gene match: 10. CDR3 amino acids: CASKYRDRGINQPQHF. Here the CDR3 DNA reads TGTGCCAGCAAGTACCGGGACAGGGGAATAAATCAGCCCCAGCATTTT.

V and J are TRBV27 and TRBJ1-4; TRBD1 might be the D (5 bases). The CDR3 is 14 amino acids. Trimming pared 6 bases from V and 10 bases from J, leaving 18 bases between. Germline lookup yields CDR1 MNHEY and CDR2 SMNVEV (reference sequence). The CDR3 DNA is TGTGCCAGCAGCCCGGGACTGATAGAGGGAAAACTGTTTTTT. The encoded protein is CASSPGLIEGKLFF.

This clonotype was observed a handful of times. The chain uses TRBV6-1 and TRBJ1-2; D ambiguous. The CDR3 loop spans 12 amino acids. The germline gives CDR1 MNHNS, CDR2 SASEGT. V lost 8 bases and J 1 base, leaving 8 bases between the germline ends. CDR3 loop: CASWKGNYGYTF. Written as DNA, the CDR3 is TGTGCCAGCTGGAAGGGTAACTATGGCTACACCTTC.

The chain links TRBV6-1 to TRBJ1-2; no reliable D call. The V end lost 1 base, the J end lost 4 bases, and 10 bases lay between the germline ends. Germline CDR1 reads MNHNS; CDR2 reads SASEGT. The CDR3 spans 14 residues. The chain's CDR3 is CASSEVGPSYGYTF. In nucleotides, the CDR3 is TGTGCCAGCAGTGAAGTCGGCCCATCCTATGGCTACACCTTC.

The genes are TRBV7-9 and TRBJ2-4; D possibly corresponds to TRBD2 (6 bases). V shed 0 bases and J shed 11 bases, with 11 bases lying between them. Germline values: CDR1 SEHNR, CDR2 FQNEAQ (reference sequence). This CDR3 is built from 13 residues. In DNA, the CDR3 is TGTGCCAGCAGCTTAGCGGGGGGAGGCGTTCAGTACTTC. This sequence encodes CASSLAGGGVQYF.

DNA for the CDR3: TGTGCCAGCAGAATAGGGGGTAATAGCAATCAGCCCCAGCATTTT. Amino acid sequence: CASRIGGNSNQPQHF. This chain joins TRBV12-3 or TRBV12-4 and TRBJ1-5; TRBD1 is a possible D gene (6 bases). V shed 6 bases and J shed 0 bases, with 12 bases lying between them. There are 15 residues in the CDR3.

The CDR3 region has the DNA TGTGCTAGTGGTTTGGTAATCGTCGGCATCAATGAGCAGTTCTTC. Translation gives CASGLVIVGINEQFF. V gene TRBV12-5 combines with J gene TRBJ2-1; D remains ambiguous. Between the trimmed V and J ends, which lost 0 bases and 6 bases, there was a span of 12 bases. The CDR3 runs to 15 residues. Per the germline V gene, CDR1 is LGHNT and CDR2 is FRNRAP. Looking up the rest from reference TRBV12-5 and TRBJ2-1 gives the full variable domain: DARVTQTPRHKVTEMGQEVTMRCQPILGHNTVFWYRQTMMQGLELLAYFRNRAPLDDSGMPKDRFSAEMPDATLATLKIQPSEPRDSAVYFCASGLVIVGINEQFFGPGTRLTVL.

The chain has TRBV6-2 or TRBV6-3 and TRBJ2-3, with 9 bases fitting TRBD2. V shed 5 bases and J 3 bases; nucleotides not matched to a gene: 3. The CDR3 consists of 14 residues. Per the germline V gene, CDR1 is MNHEY and CDR2 is SVGEGT. The CDR3 loop reads CASSAGGWTDTQYF. The DNA of the CDR3 is TGTGCCAGCAGTGCGGGGGGGTGGACAGATACGCAGTATTTT.